The 15 T cell receptor beta chains in this list originate from one sample, sequenced in a study of regulatory T cells in long-lasting Graves disease. iRepertoire HTBI primers and Arm-PCR of CDR3 regions built TCR beta libraries. TCRdb ran MiXCR on the multiplex PCR reads and lists one entry per CDR3 protein. In the table there are some 420,000 distinct CDR3 sequences, under 25% of which are singletons. Specified time point: persistent/refractory GD, antithyroid drugs over 5 years with positive TRAb. Generation of the TCR library employed RNA extracted from PBMCs. Sequences were derived from peripheral blood mononuclear cells (PBMCs), sampled when the disease was refractory, from a patient treated with antithyroid drugs. These receptors originate from a female donor with Graves disease.

This clonotype was observed at least ten times. This chain links TRBV28 with TRBJ2-7; D uncertain. Germline assignment: CDR1 MDHEN and CDR2 SYDVKM. The CDR3 sequence is 10 residues long. Trimming took off 6 bases at V and 5 bases at J, with 5 bases between the two ends. CDR3 sequence reads: CASRADEQYF. Here the CDR3 DNA reads TGTGCCAGCAGGGCCGACGAGCAGTACTTC.

This chain links TRBV7-8 with TRBJ2-3; D is ambiguous. From germline, CDR1 is SGHVS and CDR2 FQNEAQ. Trimming cost V 1 base and J 8 bases, with 13 bases left between them. CDR3 length equals 14 residues. The CDR3 sequence: CASSLEWQAFTQYF. Written as DNA, the CDR3 is TGTGCCAGCAGCTTAGAGTGGCAGGCCTTTACGCAGTATTTT.

The genes are TRBV18 and TRBJ1-1, with D perhaps matching TRBD1 (5 bases). Germline V CDR1 and CDR2: KGHSH, LQKENI. This CDR3 contains 16 residues. The ends were cut back, 0 bases at V and 1 base at J, with 12 bases in the middle. CDR3 amino acids: CASSPPSWDGNTEAFF. The CDR3 DNA sequence: TGTGCCAGCTCACCACCATCCTGGGACGGGAACACTGAAGCTTTCTTT.

This clonotype was seen more than once but under ten times. V usage is TRBV5-1 and J usage is TRBJ1-2; the D is unclear. The CDR3 loop spans 14 amino acids. Germline CDR1 is SGHRS and CDR2 is YFSETQ. Trimming stripped 8 bases from V and 4 bases from J, with 18 bases between. CDR3 nucleotides: TGCGCCAGTGGAGCATGGGCGGGCGCCTATGGCTACACCTTC. Protein sequence: CASGAWAGAYGYTF.

This chain links TRBV13 with TRBJ1-5; 8 bases line up with TRBD1. Germline lookup yields CDR1 PRHDT and CDR2 FYEKMQ (reference sequence). The CDR3 runs to 16 residues. J lost 4 bases, V lost 1 base, and 6 bases had no gene match. CDR3: CASSLAATGVNQPQHF. In DNA form, the CDR3 reads TGTGCCAGCAGCTTAGCTGCGACAGGGGTAAATCAGCCCCAGCATTTT.

This clonotype was counted ten times or more. V usage is TRBV12-3 or TRBV12-4 and J usage is TRBJ1-1; D unresolved. The CDR3 loop spans 13 amino acids. The V end was cut by 5 bases, the J end by 0 bases, with 7 bases between. The CDR3 sequence: CASSPDLNTEAFF. In DNA, the CDR3 is TGTGCCAGCAGTCCTGACCTGAACACTGAAGCTTTCTTT.

To note about this clonotype: A read error may be the cause here, since a much bigger clone is one base away. The chain employs TRBV6-1 and TRBJ1-4; possible D gene TRBD1, 5 bases. The V gene's germline CDR1 is MNHNS and CDR2 SASEGT. This CDR3 spans 16 amino acids. Trimming left V 6 bases short and J 0 bases short, with 14 bases between. The CDR3 nucleotides are TGTGCCAGCAGATCAAGGAGACAGACAACTAATGAAAAACTGTTTTTT. Protein sequence: CASRSRRQTTNEKLFF.

This clonotype was seen at least ten times. The chain recombines TRBV2 with TRBJ1-2, with unresolved D. Germline-derived CDR1 and CDR2 are SNHLY and FYNNEI. CDR3 size: 14 residues. Trimming shortened V by 9 bases and J by 7 bases, and 21 bases separated the two germline ends. This CDR3 is CASSLGSGLGGYTF. In nucleotides, the CDR3 is TGTGCCAGTAGTCTCGGGAGCGGGTTGGGTGGCTACACCTTC. The entire variable domain, with the rest obtained from reference TRBV2 and TRBJ1-2, is as follows: EPEVTQTPSHQVTQMGQEVILRCVPISNHLYFYWYRQILGQKVEFLVSFYNNEISEKSEIFDDQFSVERPDGSNFTLKIRSTKLEDSAMYFCASSLGSGLGGYTFGSGTRLTVV.

This clonotype was recorded a few times. The chain employs TRBV4-3 and TRBJ1-1, with D perhaps matching TRBD1 (6 bases). Germline loops: CDR1 LGHNA, CDR2 YSLEER. The CDR3 spans 14 residues. The V and J ends lost 5 bases and 3 bases respectively, with 13 bases between them. The CDR3 loop reads CASSKQGGDTEAFF. CDR3 bases: TGCGCCAGCAGCAAACAGGGTGGGGACACTGAAGCTTTCTTT.

At least ten counts were recorded for this clonotype. J is TRBJ2-7 and V is TRBV7-9; D may be TRBD1 or TRBD2 (5 bases each). From germline, CDR1 is SEHNR and CDR2 FQNEAQ (reference sequence). V gave up 5 bases and J gave up 2 bases, with 13 bases separating them. The CDR3 has 14 residues. The DNA of the CDR3 is TGTGCCAGCAGCCTCGAGTGGGGGACCTACGAGCAGTACTTC. Translated, it gives CASSLEWGTYEQYF. The full variable domain, with the rest looked up from reference TRBV7-9 and TRBJ2-7, is DTGVSQNPRHKITKRGQNVTFRCDPISEHNRLYWYRQTLGQGPEFLTYFQNEAQLEKSRLLSDRFSAERPKGSFSTLEIQRTEQGDSAMYLCASSLEWGTYEQYFGPGTRLTVT.

The chain links TRBV5-1 to TRBJ2-2; the D is unclear. CDR1 and CDR2 (germline): SGHRS, YFSETQ. V was cut by 4 bases and J by 9 bases, with 13 bases left in between. The CDR3 runs to 13 residues. CDR3 amino acids: CASSPFINRELFF. The DNA for the CDR3 is TGCGCCAGCAGCCCATTCATCAACCGGGAGCTGTTTTTT. The full variable domain, in which reference TRBV5-1 and TRBJ2-2 provide the parts outside the CDR3, is KAGVTQTPRYLIKTRGQQVTLSCSPISGHRSVSWYQQTPGQGLQFLFEYFSETQRNKGNFPGRFSGRQFSNSRSEMNVSTLELGDSALYLCASSPFINRELFFGEGSRLTVL.

CDR3 DNA sequence: TGTGCCAGCAGCCCAGGGTCGGGCACCGGGGAGCTGTTTTTT. It specifies CASSPGSGTGELFF. V gene TRBV7-3 combines with J gene TRBJ2-2, with D maybe TRBD1 (5 bases). Trimming stripped 5 bases from V and 4 bases from J, with 11 bases between. The germline gives CDR1 SGHTA, CDR2 FQGTGA. The CDR3 extends over 14 amino acids.

This clonotype was seen at least ten times. The chain joins TRBV2 to TRBJ2-5; 9 nucleotides line up with TRBD2. The V gene end was trimmed by 7 bases and the J gene end by 2 bases; junction bases not matched to a gene: 11. Germline assignment: CDR1 SNHLY and CDR2 FYNNEI. The CDR3 loop spans 16 amino acids. CDR3 in amino acids: CASTWSSGGPQETQYF. The CDR3 DNA reads TGTGCCAGCACTTGGAGTAGCGGGGGCCCTCAAGAGACCCAGTACTTC.

This clonotype was detected only a few times. The CDR3 region is CSVNPDRVHTEAFF. CDR3 DNA: TGCAGCGTTAACCCTGACAGGGTCCACACTGAAGCTTTCTTT. The J gene is TRBJ1-1, the V gene TRBV29-1; 7 bases match TRBD1. Germline CDR1 reads SQVTM; CDR2 reads ANQGSEA. V gave up 5 bases and J gave up 3 bases; unmatched junction bases: 9. The CDR3 is made up of 14 amino acids. The full variable domain, rest sourced from reference TRBV29-1 and TRBJ1-1, is SAVISQKPSRDICQRGTSLTIQCQVDSQVTMMFWYRQQPGQSLTLIATANQGSEATYESGFVIDKFPISRPNLTFSTLTVSNMSPEDSSIYLCSVNPDRVHTEAFFGQGTRLTVV.

The chain joins TRBV11-2 to TRBJ2-1, with a weak D call TRBD2 (5 bases). Germline assignment: CDR1 SGHAT and CDR2 FQNNGV. CDR3 length: 17 residues. The V end was cut by 5 bases, the J end by 4 bases, with 21 bases between. The CDR3 DNA follows: TGTGCCAGCAGCGGAGGTACCTGGGAGCCTAATTACAATGAGCAGTTCTTC. This translates into CASSGGTWEPNYNEQFF.